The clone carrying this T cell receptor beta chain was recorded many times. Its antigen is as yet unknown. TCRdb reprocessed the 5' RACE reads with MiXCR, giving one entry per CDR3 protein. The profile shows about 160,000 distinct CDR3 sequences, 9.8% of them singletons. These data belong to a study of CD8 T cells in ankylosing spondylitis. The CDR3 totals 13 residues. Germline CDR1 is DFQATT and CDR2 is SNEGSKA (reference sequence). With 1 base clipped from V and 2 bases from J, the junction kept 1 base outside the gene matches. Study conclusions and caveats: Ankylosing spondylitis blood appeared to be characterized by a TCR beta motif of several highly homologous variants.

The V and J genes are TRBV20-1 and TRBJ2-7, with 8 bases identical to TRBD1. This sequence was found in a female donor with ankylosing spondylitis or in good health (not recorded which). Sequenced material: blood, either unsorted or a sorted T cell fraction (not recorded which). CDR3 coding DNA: TGCAGTGCTAGAGGGACAGGGACCTACGAGCAGTACTTC. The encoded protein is CSARGTGTYEQYF.